One and the same sample provided the 21 T cell receptor beta chains below, sequenced in a study of cytomegalovirus exposure and HLA in healthy donors. Vbeta (60) and Jbeta (13) primers were used in the PCR. Only in-frame clones appear in the TCRdb table, and some are missing; sequencing was by immunoSEQ multiplex PCR. The table has 180,000 or so clones, around 80% seen once; the top ten hold roughly 1.4%. Specimen: PBMCs. These receptors were collected from a girl aged 5-17 years in good health and CMV-seropositive.

The genes are TRBV27 and TRBJ2-7; weak D call: TRBD1 (5 bases). Trimming took off 8 bases at V and 0 bases at J, with 11 bases between the two ends. The CDR3 totals 13 residues. Germline V gives CDR1 MNHEY, CDR2 SMNVEV (reference sequence). The CDR3 sequence is CASGQGSSYEQYF. The CDR3 nucleotides read TGTGCCAGCGGGCAGGGATCCTCCTACGAGCAGTACTTC.

The chain couples TRBV5-6 to TRBJ2-7; 9 bases map to TRBD1. Germline V gives CDR1 SGHDT, CDR2 YYEEEE. The V gene end was trimmed by 5 bases and the J gene end by 5 bases; junction bases not matched to a gene: 11. CDR3 length: 15 residues. CDR3 nucleotides: TGTGCCAGCAGGGACCGGGACAGGGACGCCAACGAGCAGTACTTC. This translates into CASRDRDRDANEQYF.

This sequence joins TRBV12-5 and TRBJ1-5; the match to TRBD1 covers 7 bases. CDR3 length: 14 residues. Germline CDR1 is LGHNT and CDR2 is FRNRAP. The V segment lost 9 bases and the J segment 3 bases; nucleotides outside the gene matches: 8. The CDR3 protein is CASQPDRTNQPQHF. The CDR3 nucleotides are TGTGCTAGCCAACCGGACAGGACCAATCAGCCCCAGCATTTT. Based on the CDR3 plus reference TRBV12-5 and TRBJ1-5, the full variable domain is DARVTQTPRHKVTEMGQEVTMRCQPILGHNTVFWYRQTMMQGLELLAYFRNRAPLDDSGMPKDRFSAEMPDATLATLKIQPSEPRDSAVYFCASQPDRTNQPQHFGDGTRLSIL.

The chain links TRBV4-1 to TRBJ2-2; 14 bases are a match to TRBD2. Trimming cost V 0 bases and J 6 bases; bases outside gene matches: 3. The CDR3 sequence is 17 residues long. Per germline, CDR1 MGHRA and CDR2 YSYEKL. The CDR3 nucleotides are TGCGCCAGCAGCCAAGAACCGGGACTAGCGGGAGCCGGGGAGCTGTTTTTT. It is translated as CASSQEPGLAGAGELFF.

This chain joins TRBV7-7 and TRBJ2-7; D remains unclear. The CDR3 spans 15 residues. In germline, CDR1 is SSHAT, CDR2 FNYEAQ (reference sequence). V was cut by 5 bases and J by 0 bases, with 14 bases left in between. CDR3 sequence (DNA): TGTGCCAGCAGCCCAGTGGGCGTCTACTCCTACGAGCAGTACTTC. This codes for CASSPVGVYSYEQYF.

The chain carries TRBV29-1 and TRBJ1-2; maybe TRBD1 (5 bases). This CDR3 contains 11 residues. The germline V and J ends were trimmed by 4 bases and 5 bases, with 8 bases remaining between them. Germline V gene sequence: CDR1 SQVTM, CDR2 ANQGSEA. The CDR3 region is CSVVGGYGYTF. CDR3 nucleotides: TGCAGCGTTGTGGGGGGATATGGCTACACCTTC.

Here the CDR3 reads CASSLRQGRDYEQYF. The DNA of the CDR3 is TGTGCCAGCAGCTTAAGGCAGGGTAGGGATTACGAGCAGTACTTC. This rearrangement joins TRBV7-9 to TRBJ2-7; D is possibly TRBD1 (5 bases). V gave up 2 bases and J gave up 4 bases, with 15 bases separating them. This CDR3 contains 15 residues. CDR1 is SEHNR and CDR2 is FQNEAQ in the germline V gene (reference sequence).

Concerning this clone: Additional DNA sequences in this sample encode the identical CDR3. V gene TRBV27 combines with J gene TRBJ2-1, with D perhaps TRBD1 (5 bases). Per germline, CDR1 MNHEY and CDR2 SMNVEV (reference sequence). CDR3 length: 12 amino acids. Trimming stripped 5 bases from V and 8 bases from J, with 10 bases between. CDR3 sequence reads: CASSLTGHEQFF. DNA of the CDR3: TGTGCCAGCAGTCTCACAGGCCATGAGCAGTTCTTC.

This rearrangement joins TRBV18 to TRBJ1-3; D possibly corresponds to TRBD1 (5 bases). Trimming removed 3 bases from V and 1 base from J, with 10 bases in between. The CDR3 runs to 15 residues. Germline CDR1 reads KGHSH; CDR2 reads LQKENI. The CDR3 DNA reads as TGTGCCAGCTCACCCCCAGGGCAGTCTGGAAACACCATATATTTT. The encoded protein is CASSPPGQSGNTIYF. The complete variable domain, with remaining parts taken from reference TRBV18 and TRBJ1-3, reads NAGVMQNPRHLVRRRGQEARLRCSPMKGHSHVYWYRQLPEEGLKFMVYLQKENIIDESGMPKERFSAEFPKEGPSILRIQQVVRGDSAAYFCASSPPGQSGNTIYFGEGSWLTVV.

The rearrangement uses TRBV6-1 and TRBJ2-1; 12 bases match TRBD2. The CDR3 totals 16 residues. CDR1 is MNHNS and CDR2 is SASEGT in the germline V gene. V shed 4 bases, J shed 5 bases, and the junction held 6 bases outside the gene matches. The CDR3 DNA sequence: TGTGCCAGCAGTGGCTGGGGACTAGCGGGTAACAATGAGCAGTTCTTC. It specifies CASSGWGLAGNNEQFF.

This chain joins TRBV7-9 and TRBJ1-1; D possibly corresponds to TRBD1 (5 bases). This CDR3 spans 15 amino acids. Trimming removed 1 base at V and 1 base at J, with 10 bases between. Germline CDR1 and CDR2: SEHNR and FQNEAQ (reference sequence). DNA of the CDR3: TGTGCCAGCAGCTTAGATCAGGGAACGAACACTGAAGCTTTCTTT. Translating gives CASSLDQGTNTEAFF.

V gene TRBV5-1 combines with J gene TRBJ1-5; the D gene is possibly TRBD1 (6 bases). Trimming pared 0 bases from V and 6 bases from J, leaving 10 bases between. Germline assignment: CDR1 SGHRS and CDR2 YFSETQ. This CDR3 is 14 amino acids long. CDR3 DNA sequence: TGCGCCAGCAGCTTGGGGGGGCCGAGTCAGCCCCAGCATTTT. This gives the protein CASSLGGPSQPQHF. Filled out from reference TRBV5-1 and TRBJ1-5, the complete variable domain reads KAGVTQTPRYLIKTRGQQVTLSCSPISGHRSVSWYQQTPGQGLQFLFEYFSETQRNKGNFPGRFSGRQFSNSRSEMNVSTLELGDSALYLCASSLGGPSQPQHFGDGTRLSIL.

This clone has just a few counts. V gene TRBV7-6 combines with J gene TRBJ2-7, with TRBD2 identical over 7 bases. Per germline, CDR1 SGHVS and CDR2 FNYEAQ. Losses at the gene ends were 0 bases for V and 3 bases for J; bases not matched to a gene: 8. There are 16 residues in the CDR3. The CDR3 reads CASSLASGEGNYEQYF. DNA for the CDR3: TGTGCCAGCAGCTTAGCGAGCGGGGAGGGAAACTACGAGCAGTACTTC.

The chain employs TRBV10-2 and TRBJ2-7; 10 nucleotides match TRBD2. Trimming at V came to 0 bases and at J to 2 bases, leaving 4 bases not matched to a gene. The CDR3 contains 16 residues. Per the germline V gene, CDR1 is WSHSY and CDR2 is SAAADI. CDR3: CASSESGTSGAYEQYF. CDR3 bases: TGCGCCAGCAGTGAGTCTGGTACTAGCGGGGCCTACGAGCAGTACTTC.

V usage is TRBV7-2 and J usage is TRBJ2-4; D may be TRBD1 (6 bases). The CDR3 has 17 residues. V was cut by 3 bases and J by 0 bases, with 15 bases left in between. The V gene's germline CDR1 is SGHTA and CDR2 FQGNSA. DNA for the CDR3: TGTGCCAGCAGCTTTGGTCCAGGGGAGTTAGCCAAAAACATTCAGTACTTC. It specifies CASSFGPGELAKNIQYF.

The rearrangement joins TRBV5-1 to TRBJ1-2, with TRBD1 matching 10 bases. The CDR3 has 14 amino acids. J was trimmed by 8 bases and V by 4 bases; bases with no gene match: 8. Germline CDR1 is SGHRS and CDR2 is YFSETQ. The CDR3 nucleotides read TGCGCCAGCAGCATGGACAGGGGGAGACAAGGCTACACCTTC. Encoded protein: CASSMDRGRQGYTF.

In DNA, the CDR3 is TGTGCCATCAGTGAGTTCCTACGGACGCAGTATTTT. Encoded protein: CAISEFLRTQYF. The chain combines TRBV10-3 with TRBJ2-3; D ambiguous. This CDR3 has 12 residues. Per the germline V gene, CDR1 is ENHRY and CDR2 is SYGVKD. The germline V and J ends were trimmed by 1 base and 9 bases, with 8 bases remaining between them.

For the CDR3, the DNA is TGTGCCAGCACTACCGGTACCCAAATCGACACCTTC. Translation: CASTTGTQIDTF. V is TRBV5-8 and J is TRBJ1-2; D ambiguous. The CDR3 runs 12 residues. Germline V gene lookup returns CDR1 SGHTS and CDR2 YDEGEE. The V end lost 6 bases, the J end lost 12 bases, and 18 bases lay between the germline ends.

This chain links TRBV15 with TRBJ2-7; 12 positions match TRBD2. This CDR3 has 16 amino acids. The germline V gene has CDR1 LNHNV and CDR2 YYDKDF (reference sequence). Losses at the gene ends were 0 bases for V and 6 bases for J; bases not matched to a gene: 6. Written as DNA, the CDR3 is TGTGCCACCAGCAGAGATATGGGGACTAGCGGGTCCGAGCAGTACTTC. Residues: CATSRDMGTSGSEQYF.

This clone came up once. J is TRBJ1-2 and V is TRBV6-5; D possibly corresponds to TRBD1 (6 bases). The germline V gene has CDR1 MNHEY and CDR2 SVGAGI. The CDR3 runs 14 residues. The CDR3: CAIRGGRGKYGYTF. CDR3 nucleotides: TGTGCTATCCGAGGAGGGAGGGGGAAGTATGGCTACACCTTC.

This chain connects TRBV4-1 to TRBJ2-7; 12 bases line up with TRBD1. The germline CDR1 and CDR2 sequences are MGHRA and YSYEKL. This CDR3 is 19 amino acids long. Trimming at V came to 0 bases and at J to 3 bases, leaving 12 bases not matched to a gene. CDR3 sequence reads: CASSQERDRGRVGVYEQYF. In DNA, the CDR3 is TGCGCCAGCAGCCAAGAAAGGGACAGGGGGCGTGTGGGAGTCTACGAGCAGTACTTC.